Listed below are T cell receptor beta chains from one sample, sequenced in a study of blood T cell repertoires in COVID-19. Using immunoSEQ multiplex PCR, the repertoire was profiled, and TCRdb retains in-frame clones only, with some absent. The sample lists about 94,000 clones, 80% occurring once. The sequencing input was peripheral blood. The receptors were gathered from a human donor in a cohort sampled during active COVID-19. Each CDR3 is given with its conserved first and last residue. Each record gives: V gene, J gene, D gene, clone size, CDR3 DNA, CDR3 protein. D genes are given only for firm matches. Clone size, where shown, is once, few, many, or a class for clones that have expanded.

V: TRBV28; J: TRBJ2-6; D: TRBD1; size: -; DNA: TGTGCCACCGCGGGACAGGGGGTGAGCGGGGCCAACGTCCTGACTTTC; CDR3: CATAGQGVSGANVLTF
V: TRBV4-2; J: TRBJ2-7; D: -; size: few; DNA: TGTGCCAGCAGCCGGGACTCCGTCCTCTACGAGCAGTACTTC; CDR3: CASSRDSVLYEQYF
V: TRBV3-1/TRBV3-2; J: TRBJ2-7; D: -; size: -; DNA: TGTGCCAGCAGCCAAGTAGTCCGGGGACTGGTGGACGAGCAGTACTTC; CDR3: CASSQVVRGLVDEQYF
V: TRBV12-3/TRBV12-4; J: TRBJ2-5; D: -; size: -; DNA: TGTGCCAGCAGTTCCGCGAGAACCCAGTACTTC; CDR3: CASSSARTQYF
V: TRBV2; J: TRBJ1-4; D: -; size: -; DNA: TGTGCCAGCAGTCGACAGGCCGGGGAACTGTTTTTT; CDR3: CASSRQAGELFF
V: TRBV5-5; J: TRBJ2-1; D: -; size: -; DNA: TGTGCCAGCAGCTTGGCACAGTACAATGAGCAGTTCTTC; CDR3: CASSLAQYNEQFF
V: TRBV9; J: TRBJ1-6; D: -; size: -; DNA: TGTGCCAGCAGCGTAGGGCCCCCTCGGGATTCACCCCTCCACTTT; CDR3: CASSVGPPRDSPLHF
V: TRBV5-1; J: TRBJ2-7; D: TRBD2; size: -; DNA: TGCGCCAGCAGCCCCGACCGTAGCGGGGTCTCCTACGAGCAGTACTTC; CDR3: CASSPDRSGVSYEQYF
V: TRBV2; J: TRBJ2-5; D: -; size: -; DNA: TGTGCCAGCATCCCTAGCGATTCATCTACGGCCCAGTACTTC; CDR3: CASIPSDSSTAQYF
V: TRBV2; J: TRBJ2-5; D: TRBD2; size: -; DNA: TGTGCCAGCAGTGACCGCCGGGGGGGCGGCGAGACCCAGTACTTC; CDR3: CASSDRRGGGETQYF
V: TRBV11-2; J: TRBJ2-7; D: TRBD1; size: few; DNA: TGTGCCAGCAGCAAACCGGGACAGGGCTACGAGCAGTACTTC; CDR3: CASSKPGQGYEQYF
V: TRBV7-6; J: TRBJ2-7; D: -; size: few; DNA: TGTGCCAGCAGCCTTACAGGGAACTGGGGCGAGCAGTACTTC; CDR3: CASSLTGNWGEQYF
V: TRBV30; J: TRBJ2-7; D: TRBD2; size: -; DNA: TGTGCCTGGAGTGCCACCCGACTAGCGGGAACCTACGAGCAGTACTTC; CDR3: CAWSATRLAGTYEQYF
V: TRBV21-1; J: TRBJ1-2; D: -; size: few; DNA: TGTGCCAGCAAAAGGGAACAGGCCCCCTATGGCTACACCTTC; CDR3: CASKREQAPYGYTF
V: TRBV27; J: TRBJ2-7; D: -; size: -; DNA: TGTGCCAGCAGTTTTAGCGGCCCCTACGAGCAGTACTTC; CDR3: CASSFSGPYEQYF
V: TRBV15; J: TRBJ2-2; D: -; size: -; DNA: TGTGCCACCAGCAGAGATCTGTCCGGGAACACCGGGGAGCTGTTTTTT; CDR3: CATSRDLSGNTGELFF
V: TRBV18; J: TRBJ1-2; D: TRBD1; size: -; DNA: TGTGCCAGCTCACCCAGTGAAGCGGACAGGTCCTATGGCTACACCTTC; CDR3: CASSPSEADRSYGYTF
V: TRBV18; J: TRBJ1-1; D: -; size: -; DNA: TGTGCCAGCTCACCAGGATCGGGGGGAGCTGAAGCTTTCTTT; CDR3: CASSPGSGGAEAFF
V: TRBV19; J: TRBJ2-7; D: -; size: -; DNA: TGTGCCAGTAGCCCCTGGCAGGGGTCCTACGAGCAGTACTTC; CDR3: CASSPWQGSYEQYF
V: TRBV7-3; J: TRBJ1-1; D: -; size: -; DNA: TGTGCCAGCAGCCCACAGGGAAGGGGCTTGAACACTGAAGCTTTCTTT; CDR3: CASSPQGRGLNTEAFF
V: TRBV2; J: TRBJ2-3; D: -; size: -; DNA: TGTGCCAGCATTGCGTTTCGGACGGGGACAGATACGCAGTATTTT; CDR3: CASIAFRTGTDTQYF
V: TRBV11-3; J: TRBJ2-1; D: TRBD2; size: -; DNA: TGTGCCAGCAGCTTACGCGGGAGCTCCTACAATGAGCAGTTCTTC; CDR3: CASSLRGSSYNEQFF
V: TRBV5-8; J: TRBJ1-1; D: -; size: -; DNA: TGTGCCAGCAGGCTGAGACAGTCGACAGGCGGCACTGAAGCTTTCTTT; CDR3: CASRLRQSTGGTEAFF
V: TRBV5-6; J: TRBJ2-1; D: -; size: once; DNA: TGTGCCAGCAGCTTGTTCAAGAGCTCCTACAATGAGCAGTTCTTC; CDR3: CASSLFKSSYNEQFF
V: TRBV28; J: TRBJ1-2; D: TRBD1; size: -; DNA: TGTGCCAGCACCGAGGGACAGGGCTATGGCTACACCTTC; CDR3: CASTEGQGYGYTF
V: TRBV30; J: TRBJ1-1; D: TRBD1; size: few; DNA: TGTGCCTGGACGACAGGGGGCTACACTGAAGCTTTCTTT; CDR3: CAWTTGGYTEAFF
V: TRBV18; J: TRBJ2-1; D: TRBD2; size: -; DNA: TGTGCCAGCTCACCGTCTTCGGCGGGAGATGGTATTGAGCAGTTCTTC; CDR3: CASSPSSAGDGIEQFF
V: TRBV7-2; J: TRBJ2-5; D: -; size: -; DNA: TGTGCCGTACGCGGCTTACAAGAGACCCAGTACTTC; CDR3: CAVRGLQETQYF
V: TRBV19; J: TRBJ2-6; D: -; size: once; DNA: TGTGCCAGTAGTATTGGGGGGGCTAATAGGGCCAACGTCCTGACTTTC; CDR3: CASSIGGANRANVLTF
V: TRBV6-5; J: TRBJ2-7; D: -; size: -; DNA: TGTGCCAGCAGTTACTCGGTGAACAGCCACGTCTACGAGCAGTACTTC; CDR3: CASSYSVNSHVYEQYF
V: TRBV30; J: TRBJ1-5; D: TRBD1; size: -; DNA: TGTGCCTGGAGTCATCCAGGGGGCGCGGGCAATCAGCCCCAGCATTTT; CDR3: CAWSHPGGAGNQPQHF
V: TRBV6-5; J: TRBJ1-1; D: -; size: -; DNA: TGTGCCAGCAGTTACCAGGGATTGAATACTGAAGCTTTCTTT; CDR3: CASSYQGLNTEAFF
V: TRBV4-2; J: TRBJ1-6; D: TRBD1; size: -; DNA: TGTGCCAGCAGCCAAGTCCCCACAGGGGGCAATTCACCCCTCCACTTT; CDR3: CASSQVPTGGNSPLHF
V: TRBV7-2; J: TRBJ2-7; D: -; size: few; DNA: TGTGCCAGCAGACTCGATAGCACGCGGGACTACGAGCAGTACTTC; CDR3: CASRLDSTRDYEQYF
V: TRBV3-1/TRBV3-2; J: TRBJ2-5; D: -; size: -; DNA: TGTGCCAGCAGCCCCAGGGGTCCGGAGACCCAGTACTTC; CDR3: CASSPRGPETQYF
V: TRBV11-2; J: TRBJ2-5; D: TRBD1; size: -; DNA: TGTGCCAGCAGCTTAGGCCCCTTGGGACAGGGTATGGAGACCCAGTACTTC; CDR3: CASSLGPLGQGMETQYF
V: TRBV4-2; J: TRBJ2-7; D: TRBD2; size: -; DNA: TGTGCCAGCAGCGAAGGACTAGCGGACGAGCAGTACTTC; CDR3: CASSEGLADEQYF
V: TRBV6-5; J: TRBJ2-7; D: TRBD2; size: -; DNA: TGTGCCAGCAGTTATCGAACTAGCGGGAGATACGAGCAGTACTTC; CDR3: CASSYRTSGRYEQYF
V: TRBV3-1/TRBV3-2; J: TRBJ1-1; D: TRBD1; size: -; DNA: TGTGCCAGCAGCCAATTTCTGACAGGGGGGCTCACTGAAGCTTTCTTT; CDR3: CASSQFLTGGLTEAFF
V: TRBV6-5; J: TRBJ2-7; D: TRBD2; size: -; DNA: TGTGCCAGCAGTCTAACCAGCGGGAGCTACGAGCAGTACTTC; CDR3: CASSLTSGSYEQYF
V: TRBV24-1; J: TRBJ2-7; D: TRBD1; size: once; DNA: TGTGCCACCAGTGATCGTGGGACAGGTCCCCTTGAGCAGTACTTC; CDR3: CATSDRGTGPLEQYF
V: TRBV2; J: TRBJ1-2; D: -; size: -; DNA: TGTGCCAGCAGTCCATCTAGTCGCGGCTACACCTTC; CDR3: CASSPSSRGYTF
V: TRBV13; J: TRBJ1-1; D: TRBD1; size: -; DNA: TGTGCCAGCAGCTTAGTAGGGGGCAACACTGAAGCTTTCTTT; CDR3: CASSLVGGNTEAFF
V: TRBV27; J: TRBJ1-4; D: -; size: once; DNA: TGTGCCAGCAGTTTAAGTCCGGGGGGGGCGCGAGAAAAACTGTTTTTT; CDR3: CASSLSPGGAREKLFF
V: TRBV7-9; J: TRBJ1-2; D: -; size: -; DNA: TGTGCCAGCAGCTTAATGGGGGGGCGCCTCGACTATGGCTACACCTTC; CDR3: CASSLMGGRLDYGYTF
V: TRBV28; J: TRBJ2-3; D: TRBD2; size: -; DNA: TGTGCCAGCAGTTCCCGACTAGCGCACACAGATACGCAGTATTTT; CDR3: CASSSRLAHTDTQYF
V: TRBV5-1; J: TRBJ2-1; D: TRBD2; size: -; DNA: TGCGCCAGCAGCGGGGGTAGCGGGGAGGCCTACAATGAGCAGTTCTTC; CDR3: CASSGGSGEAYNEQFF
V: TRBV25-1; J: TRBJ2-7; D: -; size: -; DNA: TGTGCCAGCAGGACCGGGGGAGCCGAGCAGTACTTC; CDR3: CASRTGGAEQYF
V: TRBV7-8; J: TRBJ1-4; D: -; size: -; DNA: TGTGCCAGCAGCTTAGGCAGGGCCAATGAAAAACTGTTTTTT; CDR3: CASSLGRANEKLFF
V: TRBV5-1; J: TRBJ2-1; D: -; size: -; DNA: TGCGCCAGCAGCTTGACAGGGAGCTCCTACAATGAGCAGTTCTTC; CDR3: CASSLTGSSYNEQFF
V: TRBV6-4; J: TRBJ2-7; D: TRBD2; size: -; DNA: TGTGCCAGCAGTGACTCGACTAGCGGGAGGCCCCGATCCTACGAGCAGTACTTC; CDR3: CASSDSTSGRPRSYEQYF
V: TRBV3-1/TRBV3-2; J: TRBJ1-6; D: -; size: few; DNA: TGTGCCAGCAGCCCCGATTACAGGGCCAGCCTTTCACCCCTCCACTTT; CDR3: CASSPDYRASLSPLHF
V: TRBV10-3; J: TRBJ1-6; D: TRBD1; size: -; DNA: TGTGCCACCTGGACAGGGTATATTAATTCACCCCTCCACTTT; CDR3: CATWTGYINSPLHF